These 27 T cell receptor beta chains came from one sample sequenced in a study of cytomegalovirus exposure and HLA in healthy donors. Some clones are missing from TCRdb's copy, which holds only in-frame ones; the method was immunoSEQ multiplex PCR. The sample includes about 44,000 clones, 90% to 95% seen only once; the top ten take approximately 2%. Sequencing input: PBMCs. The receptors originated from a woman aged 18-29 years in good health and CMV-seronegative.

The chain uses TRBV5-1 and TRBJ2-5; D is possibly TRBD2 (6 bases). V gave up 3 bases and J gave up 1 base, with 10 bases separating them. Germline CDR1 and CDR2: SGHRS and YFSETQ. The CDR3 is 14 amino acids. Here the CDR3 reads CASSSGTFQETQYF. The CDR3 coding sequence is TGCGCCAGCAGCTCCGGGACTTTCCAAGAGACCCAGTACTTC.

The CDR3 DNA reads TGTGCCAGCAGGACTTACGGACAGGGCCCCCCGGGTACGCAGTATTTT. Its protein product is CASRTYGQGPPGTQYF. The chain uses TRBV5-8 and TRBJ2-3, with 8 bases aligning to TRBD1. Per germline, CDR1 SGHTS and CDR2 YDEGEE. V dropped 5 bases and J dropped 8; count of bases not matched to a gene: 16. The CDR3 totals 16 residues. Using reference TRBV5-8 and TRBJ2-3 for the parts outside the CDR3, the full variable domain is EAGVTQSPTHLIKTRGQQATLRCSPISGHTSVYWYQQALGLGLQFLLWYDEGEERNRGNFPPRFSGRQFPNYSSELNVNALELEDSALYLCASRTYGQGPPGTQYFGPGTRLTVL.

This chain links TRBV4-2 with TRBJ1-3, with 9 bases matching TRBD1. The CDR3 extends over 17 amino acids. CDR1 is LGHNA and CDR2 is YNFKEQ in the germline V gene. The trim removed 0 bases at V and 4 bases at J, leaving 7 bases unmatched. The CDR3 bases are TGTGCCAGCAGCCAAGAAGGTTGGACAGGGGAGGGAAACACCATATATTTT. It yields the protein CASSQEGWTGEGNTIYF.

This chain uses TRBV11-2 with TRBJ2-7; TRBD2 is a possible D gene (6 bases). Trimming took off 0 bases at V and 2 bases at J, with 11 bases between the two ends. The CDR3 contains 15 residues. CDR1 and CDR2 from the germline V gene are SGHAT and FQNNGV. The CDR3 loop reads CASSLEGGPTYEQYF. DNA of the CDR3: TGTGCCAGCAGCTTAGAAGGAGGGCCCACCTACGAGCAGTACTTC. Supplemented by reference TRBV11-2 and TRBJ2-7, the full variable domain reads EAGVAQSPRYKIIEKRQSVAFWCNPISGHATLYWYQQILGQGPKLLIQFQNNGVVDDSQLPKDRFSAERLKGVDSTLKIQPAKLEDSAVYLCASSLEGGPTYEQYFGPGTRLTVT.

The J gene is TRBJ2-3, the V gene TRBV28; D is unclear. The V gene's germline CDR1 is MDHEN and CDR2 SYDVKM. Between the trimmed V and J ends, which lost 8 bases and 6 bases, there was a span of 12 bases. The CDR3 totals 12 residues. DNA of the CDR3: TGTGCCAGCTCTAAATCGGTGGATACGCAGTATTTT. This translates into CASSKSVDTQYF.

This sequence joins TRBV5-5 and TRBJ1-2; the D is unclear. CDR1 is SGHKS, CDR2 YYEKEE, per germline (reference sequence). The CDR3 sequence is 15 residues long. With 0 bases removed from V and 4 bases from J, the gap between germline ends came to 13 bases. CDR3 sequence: CASSLGGSQSYGYTF. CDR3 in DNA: TGTGCCAGCAGCTTGGGAGGTAGTCAGAGCTATGGCTACACCTTC.

The CDR3 reads CASSSGPSGNEKLFF. The CDR3 bases are TGCGCCAGCAGCTCAGGACCGTCGGGGAATGAAAAACTGTTTTTT. The V and J genes are TRBV5-1 and TRBJ1-4; D call uncertain. Germline loops: CDR1 SGHRS, CDR2 YFSETQ. Trimming shortened V by 3 bases and J by 5 bases, and 14 bases separated the two germline ends. The CDR3 consists of 15 residues.

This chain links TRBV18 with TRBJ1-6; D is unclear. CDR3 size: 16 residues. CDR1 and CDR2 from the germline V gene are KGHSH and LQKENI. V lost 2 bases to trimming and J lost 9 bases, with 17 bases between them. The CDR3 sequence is CASSPSAGGVGSPLHF. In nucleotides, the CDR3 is TGTGCCAGCTCACCAAGCGCCGGCGGAGTAGGTTCACCCCTCCACTTT.

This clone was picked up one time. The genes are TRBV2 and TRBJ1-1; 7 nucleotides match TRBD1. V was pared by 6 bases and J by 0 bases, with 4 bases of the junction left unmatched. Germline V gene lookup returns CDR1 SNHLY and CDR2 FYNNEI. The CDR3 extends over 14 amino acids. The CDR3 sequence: CASRGGQMNTEAFF. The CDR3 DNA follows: TGTGCCAGCAGAGGGGGACAGATGAACACTGAAGCTTTCTTT.

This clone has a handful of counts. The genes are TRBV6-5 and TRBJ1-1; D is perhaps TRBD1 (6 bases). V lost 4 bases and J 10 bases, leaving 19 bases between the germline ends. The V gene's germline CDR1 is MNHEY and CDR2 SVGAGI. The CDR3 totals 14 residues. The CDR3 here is CASSFLDRPVTAFF. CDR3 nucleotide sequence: TGTGCCAGCAGTTTCCTTGACAGGCCCGTGACAGCTTTCTTT.

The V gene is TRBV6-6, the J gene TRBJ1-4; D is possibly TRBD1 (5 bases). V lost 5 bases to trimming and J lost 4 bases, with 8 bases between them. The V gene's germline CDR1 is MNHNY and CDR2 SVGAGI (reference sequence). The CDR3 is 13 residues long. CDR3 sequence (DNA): TGTGCCAGCAGTCTACAGGATAATGAAAAACTGTTTTTT. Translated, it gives CASSLQDNEKLFF.

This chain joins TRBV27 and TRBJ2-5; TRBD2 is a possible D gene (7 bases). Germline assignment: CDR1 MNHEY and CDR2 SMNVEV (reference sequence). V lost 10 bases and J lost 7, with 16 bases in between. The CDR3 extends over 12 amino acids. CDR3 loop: CATSTGRGTQYF. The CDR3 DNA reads TGTGCCACATCTACAGGGAGGGGGACCCAGTACTTC.

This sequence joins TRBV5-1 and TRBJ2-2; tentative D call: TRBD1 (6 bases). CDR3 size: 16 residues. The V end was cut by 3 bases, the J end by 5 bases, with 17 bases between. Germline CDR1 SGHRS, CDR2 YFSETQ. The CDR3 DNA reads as TGCGCCAGCAGCTACTGGGGGCGCGGCCGTACCGGGGAGCTGTTTTTT. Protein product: CASSYWGRGRTGELFF.

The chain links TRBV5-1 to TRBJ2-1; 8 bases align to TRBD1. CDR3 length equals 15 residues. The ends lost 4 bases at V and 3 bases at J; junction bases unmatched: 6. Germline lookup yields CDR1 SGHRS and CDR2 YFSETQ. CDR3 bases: TGCGCCAGCAGCCAGGGACAGGCGGACTACAATGAGCAGTTCTTC. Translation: CASSQGQADYNEQFF. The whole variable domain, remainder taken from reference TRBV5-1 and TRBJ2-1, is KAGVTQTPRYLIKTRGQQVTLSCSPISGHRSVSWYQQTPGQGLQFLFEYFSETQRNKGNFPGRFSGRQFSNSRSEMNVSTLELGDSALYLCASSQGQADYNEQFFGPGTRLTVL.

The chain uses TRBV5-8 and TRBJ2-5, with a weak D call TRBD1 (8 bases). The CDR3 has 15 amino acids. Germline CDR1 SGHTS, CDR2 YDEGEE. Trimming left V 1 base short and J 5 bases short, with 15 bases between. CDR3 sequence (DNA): TGTGCCAGCAGCTTGATCACAGGGGGAGGGGAGACCCAGTACTTC. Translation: CASSLITGGGETQYF.

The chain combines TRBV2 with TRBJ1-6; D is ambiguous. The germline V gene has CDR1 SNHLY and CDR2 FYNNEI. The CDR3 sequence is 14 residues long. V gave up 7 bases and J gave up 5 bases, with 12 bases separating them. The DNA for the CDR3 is TGTGCCAGCACTCTACGGGTGAATAATTCACCCCTCCACTTT. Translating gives CASTLRVNNSPLHF.

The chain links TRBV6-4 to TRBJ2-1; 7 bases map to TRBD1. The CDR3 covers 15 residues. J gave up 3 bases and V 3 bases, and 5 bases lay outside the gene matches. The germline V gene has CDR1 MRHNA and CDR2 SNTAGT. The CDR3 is CASSESGGSYNEQFF. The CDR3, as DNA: TGTGCCAGCAGTGAATCAGGGGGTAGCTACAATGAGCAGTTCTTC.

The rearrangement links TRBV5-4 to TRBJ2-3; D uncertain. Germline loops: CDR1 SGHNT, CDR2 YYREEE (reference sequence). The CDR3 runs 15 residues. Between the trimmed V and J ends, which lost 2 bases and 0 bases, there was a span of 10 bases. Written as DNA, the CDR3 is TGTGCCAGCAGCTTATCGAGCTCCAGCACAGATACGCAGTATTTT. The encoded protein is CASSLSSSSTDTQYF.

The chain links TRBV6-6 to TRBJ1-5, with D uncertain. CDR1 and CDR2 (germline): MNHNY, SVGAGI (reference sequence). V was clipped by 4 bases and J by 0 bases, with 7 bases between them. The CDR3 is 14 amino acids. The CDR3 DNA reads TGTGCCAGCAGTTCTCACATTAGCAATCAGCCCCAGCATTTT. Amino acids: CASSSHISNQPQHF.

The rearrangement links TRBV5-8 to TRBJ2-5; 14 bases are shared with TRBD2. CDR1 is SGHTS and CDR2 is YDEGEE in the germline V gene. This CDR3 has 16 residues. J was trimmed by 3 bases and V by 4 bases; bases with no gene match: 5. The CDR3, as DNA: TGTGCCAGCAGCGGGACGGGACTAGCGGGAGAAGAGACCCAGTACTTC. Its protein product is CASSGTGLAGEETQYF. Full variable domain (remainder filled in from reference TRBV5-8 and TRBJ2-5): EAGVTQSPTHLIKTRGQQATLRCSPISGHTSVYWYQQALGLGLQFLLWYDEGEERNRGNFPPRFSGRQFPNYSSELNVNALELEDSALYLCASSGTGLAGEETQYFGPGTRLLVL.

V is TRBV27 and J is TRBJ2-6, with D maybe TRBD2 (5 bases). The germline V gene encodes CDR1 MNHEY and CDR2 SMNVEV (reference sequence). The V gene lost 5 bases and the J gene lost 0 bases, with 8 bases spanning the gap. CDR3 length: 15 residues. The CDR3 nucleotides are TGTGCCAGCAGTCCTAGCTTCTCTGGGGCCAACGTCCTGACTTTC. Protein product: CASSPSFSGANVLTF.

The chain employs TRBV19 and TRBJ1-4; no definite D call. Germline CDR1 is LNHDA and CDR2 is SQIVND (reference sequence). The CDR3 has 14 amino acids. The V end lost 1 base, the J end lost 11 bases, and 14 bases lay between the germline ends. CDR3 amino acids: CASSIGRTPGKLFF. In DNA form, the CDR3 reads TGTGCCAGTAGTATAGGACGGACCCCGGGGAAACTGTTTTTT.

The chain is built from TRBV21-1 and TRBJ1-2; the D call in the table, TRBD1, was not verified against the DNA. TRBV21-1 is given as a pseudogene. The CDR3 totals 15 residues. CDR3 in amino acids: CASSKESSGSYGYTF. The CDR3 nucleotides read TGTGCCAGCAGCAAAGAGTCGTCAGGGTCCTATGGCTACACCTTC.

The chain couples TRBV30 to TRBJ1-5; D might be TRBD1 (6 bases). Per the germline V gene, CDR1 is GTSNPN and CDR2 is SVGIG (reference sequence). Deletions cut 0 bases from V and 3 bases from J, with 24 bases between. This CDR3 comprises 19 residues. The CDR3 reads CAWSVRPGTPDWNNQPQHF. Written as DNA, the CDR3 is TGTGCCTGGAGTGTACGCCCCGGGACACCGGACTGGAACAATCAGCCCCAGCATTTT.

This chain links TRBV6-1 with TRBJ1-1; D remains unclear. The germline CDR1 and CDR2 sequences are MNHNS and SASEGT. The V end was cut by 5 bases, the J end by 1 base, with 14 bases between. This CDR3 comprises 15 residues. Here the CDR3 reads CASSPRPAGNTEAFF. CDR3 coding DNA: TGTGCCAGCAGTCCCCGCCCGGCGGGGAACACTGAAGCTTTCTTT.

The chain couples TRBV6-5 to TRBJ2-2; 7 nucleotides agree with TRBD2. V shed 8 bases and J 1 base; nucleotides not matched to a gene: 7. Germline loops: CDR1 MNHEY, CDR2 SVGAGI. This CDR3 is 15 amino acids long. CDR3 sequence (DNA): TGTGCCAGCGGTGGGGGGGTAGGGAACACCGGGGAGCTGTTTTTT. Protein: CASGGGVGNTGELFF.

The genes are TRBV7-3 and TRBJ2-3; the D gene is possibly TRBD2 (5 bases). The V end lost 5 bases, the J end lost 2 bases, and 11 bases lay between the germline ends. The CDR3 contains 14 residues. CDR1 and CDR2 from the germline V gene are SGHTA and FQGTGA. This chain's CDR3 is CASSPTRDTDTQYF. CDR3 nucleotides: TGTGCCAGCAGCCCTACTAGAGACACAGATACGCAGTATTTT.